Described below is a single T cell receptor (beta chain) sequence and its context. Its specificity is unknown. The data belong to a study of blood T cells in healthy people across ages. General study findings and limits: Estimated diversity across one million T cells was deemed an underestimate.

Primers used in a second PCR of about 6 to 12 cycles were a sample-barcoded 5' primer and a J-beta primer mix. TCRdb itself ran the 5' RACE reads through MiXCR, one entry per CDR3 protein. Among 1.5 million to 2 million distinct CDR3 sequences listed, over 25% were seen once. The germline V gene encodes CDR1 SEHNR and CDR2 FQNEAQ (reference sequence). The J segment lost 2 bases and the V segment lost 5 bases, leaving 10 bases of the junction unmatched. This CDR3 has 16 amino acids. The TCR comes from a woman aged 30 to 39 in good health. Specimen: blood. V is TRBV7-9 and J is TRBJ2-7; 9 bases map to TRBD1. In nucleotides, the CDR3 is TGTGCCAGCAGCCCCGGGGGCGGGACAGGGACCTACGAGCAGTACTTC. This codes for CASSPGGGTGTYEQYF. Full variable domain (rest looked up from reference TRBV7-9 and TRBJ2-7): DTGVSQNPRHKITKRGQNVTFRCDPISEHNRLYWYRQTLGQGPEFLTYFQNEAQLEKSRLLSDRFSAERPKGSFSTLEIQRTEQGDSAMYLCASSPGGGTGTYEQYFGPGTRLTVT.